A single TCR beta chain is shown here with its context. Its recognized antigen is unknown. No base quality information exists; no much larger clone differs at one position. The entire isolated RNA was reverse transcribed using the High Capacity cDNA Reverse Transcription Kit, and thus expressed TCRB transcripts were sequenced. Naive, central memory and regulatory T cell samples underwent deep immunoSEQ sequencing, averaging about 3.57 million total reads per sample. Sorted cells were lysed in RLT buffer, and RNA was extracted using DNase-treated RNeasy Micro or Mini kits according to cell number. Each cell subset was processed on its own to prevent cross-contamination, while patient and healthy donor samples were processed together. The immunoSEQ multiplex PCR was used to amplify TCRB sequences from cDNA, yielding 87-bp fragments that span the CDR3 region. Sequencing of the amplicons was performed on the Illumina HiSeq platform. In the source study's methods: PCR bias was corrected computationally using synthetic template baselines, and reads within Hamming distance 2 were collapsed, with unmergeable singletons discarded. Reads were aligned to IMGT to assign V, D and J genes, CDR3 length, and insertions or deletions at six rearrangement sites. Clonotype counts were normalized to sorted cell number within each subset before computing true diversity and Gini coefficients with the tcR R package. The overlap coefficient, calculated on TCRB nucleotide sequences, was used to measure repertoire sharing. Out-of-frame TCRB sequences from naive cells were analyzed to stand in for the pre-selection repertoire. Held by TCRdb, this immuneACCESS table contains in-frame sequences only and omits some clones. Under half of the omission traces to an unresolved V gene where checked; the cause of the rest is unknown. That table is the source of V, J and clone size, and D and trimming were worked out from the DNA. The sample has 600,000 or so clones on record, roughly an eighth of them singletons. The ten largest clones add up to more than 0.095% of the sample.

Each donor gave one peripheral blood draw, averaging roughly 120 mL, which was collected into heparinised tubes. Using a panel that included CD45RO, CCR7, CD25, CD127, CD95 and CD27, naive, central memory, regulatory and stem cell-like memory CD4+ T cells were sorted on a BD FACSAria II. All sorted populations exceeded 98% purity. PBMCs were isolated immediately by Lymphoprep density gradient centrifugation and stained directly without culture. To minimize batch effects, samples were stained and sorted in pairs, one healthy donor with one patient per experiment. The data are from a study of beta chain features in type 1 diabetes (dated by TCRdb to 2017 to 2018). As for the study more broadly: No differences in mean age, gender distribution, total cell number or subset yield were found between patients and healthy donors. A total of 100 million to 110 million sorted cells were examined across all samples, and a strong correlation was observed between cell number per subset and RNA yield. The study compared TCRB repertoires of sorted circulating CD4+ T cell subsets between recently diagnosed type 1 diabetes patients and matched healthy donors. Regulatory and stem cell-like memory subsets were obtained from only 8 patients and about 8 healthy donors, while naive and central memory subsets were obtained from all 28 donors.

The research as a whole found: Naive, central memory and regulatory TCRB repertoires appeared more similar among patients than among healthy donors. Patients with type 1 diabetes made fewer insertions and deleted more nucleotides at VDJ recombination sites, implying thymic rearrangement abnormalities. Because the HLA sub-analyses included only small numbers of individuals, any influence of HLA type on TCRB rearrangement was left unresolved. Type 1 diabetes patients showed a moderate but significant shortening of TCRB CDR3 length in all four CD4+ subsets. Because cDNA rather than genomic DNA was sequenced, highly expressing activated cells could have been over-represented, although no difference in activation and CD3 levels was found between groups. Shorter templates might have been favored by PCR, but patient and control samples were amplified and corrected together, so both groups would have been affected equally by any skew.

The TCR originated in a man younger than 40 with type 1 diabetes. The sequencing sample was made of naive CD4+ T cells from blood. In light of the paper, this sample's cell subset or site label describes: true naive CD4+ T cells.

The nucleotide sequence is TGTGCCAGCAGCTTAGCGCTTGGACAGGGTCAAGAGACCCAGTACTTC. Its coded protein is CASSLALGQGQETQYF. The rearrangement combines TRBV7-2 with TRBJ2-5; a stretch of 8 junction bases matches TRBD1. Taken from cysteine to phenylalanine, the CDR3 has 16 residues. Of the read, only the CDR3 DNA is kept; its 48 bases are in frame from base 1. CDR1 and CDR2, per the germline V gene, are SGHTA and FQGNSA. V lost 0 bases and J lost 2 bases, and the count of bases not matched to a germline gene is 5. The entire variable domain, with the stretches around the CDR3 drawn from the reference TRBV7-2 and TRBJ2-5 proteins, is GAGVSQSPSNKVTEKGKDVELRCDPISGHTALYWYRQSLGQGLEFLIYFQGNSAPDKSGLPSDRFSAERTGGSVSTLTIQRTQQEDSAVYLCASSLALGQGQETQYFGPGTRLLVL.